This is a list of T cell receptor beta chains from one sample in a study of Ad26.COV2.S vaccination and SARS-CoV-2 variants. Only in-frame clones appear in the TCRdb table, and some are missing; sequencing was by immunoSEQ multiplex PCR. The sample includes about 410,000 clones, 89% of them seen just once. The source material was peripheral blood, sampled in a trial of Ad26.COV2.S vaccine versus placebo. These receptors all come from a person between 18 and 65 years old who received the Ad26.COV2.S COVID-19 vaccine or a placebo. CDR3s include the opening cysteine and the closing phenylalanine or tryptophan. The order of the fields is V gene, clone size, D gene, J gene, CDR3 DNA, CDR3 protein. A D gene is named only where the DNA matches it firmly. Clone size appears in some rows only: once, few, many, or a class for an expanded clone.

TRBV12-3/TRBV12-4	-	-	TRBJ2-1	TGTGCCAGCAGTTTGGGGACCGGGGTTGAGCAGTTCTTC	CASSLGTGVEQFF
TRBV3-1/TRBV3-2	-	TRBD2	TRBJ2-2	TGTGCCAGCAGCCAATCCCTAGCGGGAGTCGCGAACACCGGGGAGCTGTTTTTT	CASSQSLAGVANTGELFF
TRBV11-2	-	-	TRBJ2-5	TGTGCCAGGAAGACAGTACTCCAAGAGACCCAGTACTTC	CARKTVLQETQYF
TRBV3-1/TRBV3-2	-	TRBD1	TRBJ1-2	TGTGCCAGCAGCCGTTCCGGGACAGGGGAAATTAACTATGGCTACACCTTC	CASSRSGTGEINYGYTF
TRBV30	-	-	TRBJ1-6	TGTGCCTGGAGTGCCTACACTATTAGGAAGTATAATTCACCCCTCCACTTT	CAWSAYTIRKYNSPLHF
TRBV3-1/TRBV3-2	-	-	TRBJ1-3	TGTGCCAGCAGCCCTTGGGGCACAAGTGGAAACACCATATATTTT	CASSPWGTSGNTIYF
TRBV6-6	-	-	TRBJ1-1	TGTGCCAGCCACCTAACGGGGGGCCCTGAAGCTTTCTTT	CASHLTGGPEAFF
TRBV19	-	TRBD2	TRBJ2-7	TGTGCCAGTAGATTAGCGGGAGGAAATGAGCAGTACTTC	CASRLAGGNEQYF
TRBV10-1	few	-	TRBJ1-5	TGCGCCAGCAGTGAAGGGGGACAATTCCAGCCCCAGCATTTT	CASSEGGQFQPQHF
TRBV2	once	TRBD2	TRBJ2-2	TGTGCCAGCAGTCCGCCGACTAGCGGGAGACCCGGGGAGCTGTTTTTT	CASSPPTSGRPGELFF
TRBV28	-	-	TRBJ2-7	TGTGCCAGCGCTAGGAAAGTCGACGAGCAGTACTTC	CASARKVDEQYF
TRBV30	-	-	TRBJ2-1	TGTGCCTGGAGCGTACTGGGGCCTGAGCAGTTCTTC	CAWSVLGPEQFF
TRBV28	-	-	TRBJ2-7	TGTGCCAGCAGTCCCAGCGGGTTCTACGAGCAGTACTTC	CASSPSGFYEQYF
TRBV30	-	TRBD1	TRBJ2-3	TGTGCCTGGAGCCGGGGACAGGGGGGGGATACGCAGTATTTT	CAWSRGQGGDTQYF
TRBV18	few	-	TRBJ1-1	TGTGCCAGCTCACCCGGGACGGGGAACACTGAAGCTTTCTTT	CASSPGTGNTEAFF
TRBV12-5	-	TRBD1	TRBJ2-4	TGTGCTAGTGGTGATGATGGGGACAGAACCCTTCTCGTGGCCAAAAACATTCAGTACTTC	CASGDDGDRTLLVAKNIQYF
TRBV20-1	-	-	TRBJ2-7	TGCAGTGCTAGCAACGACTTGAAGCAGTACTTC	CSASNDLKQYF
TRBV11-2	-	TRBD1	TRBJ2-1	TGTGCCAGCAGCTTAGATCAGGGGGCAAAACGGTTCTTC	CASSLDQGAKRFF
TRBV9	-	-	TRBJ2-5	TGTGCCAGCAGCGCTCAGGGGAACCAAGAGACCCAGTACTTC	CASSAQGNQETQYF
TRBV29-1	-	TRBD2	TRBJ2-7	TGCAGCGTTGAAGGTACTAGCGGGAGAGCCTACGAGCAGTACTTC	CSVEGTSGRAYEQYF
TRBV7-3	-	-	TRBJ2-7	TGTGCCAGCAGCCCAAACAACCGCGAGCAGTACTTC	CASSPNNREQYF
TRBV3-1/TRBV3-2	-	TRBD2	TRBJ2-7	TGTGCCACGGTGGCTAGCGGCTACGAGCAGTACTTC	CATVASGYEQYF
TRBV10-3	few	TRBD1	TRBJ1-1	TGTGCCATCAGGATGGGACAGGGCGCAGATGAAGCTTTCTTT	CAIRMGQGADEAFF
TRBV23-1	-	TRBD1	TRBJ1-1	TGCGCCAGCAGTCACCATAACACGGACAGGGAGGCTGAAGCTTTCTTT	CASSHHNTDREAEAFF
TRBV6-5	-	-	TRBJ2-7	TGTGCCAGCAGCCACAGAGGGGGCGAGCAGTACTTC	CASSHRGGEQYF
TRBV5-6	-	-	TRBJ2-7	TGTGCCAGCAGCTTGAAGACCTACGAGCAGTACTTC	CASSLKTYEQYF
TRBV15	-	TRBD1	TRBJ2-7	TGTGCCACCAGCCCAGACAGGGGAAACAACGAGCAGTACTTC	CATSPDRGNNEQYF
TRBV30	-	TRBD2	TRBJ2-1	TGTGCCTGGAGTCCTCCGGGACTAGCGGGATTTATGTCCTACAATGAGCAGTTCTTC	CAWSPPGLAGFMSYNEQFF
TRBV20-1	-	TRBD1	TRBJ2-2	TGCAGTGCTAGTCGACAGGGGGCGAACACCGGGGAGCTGTTTTTT	CSASRQGANTGELFF
TRBV24-1	-	-	TRBJ2-1	TGTGCCACCAGTGATTTATGTACCGGGGCAAATTTCTACAATGAGCAGTTCTTC	CATSDLCTGANFYNEQFF
TRBV7-3	-	TRBD2	TRBJ2-7	TGTGCCAGCAGCCCCTCAGCGGGGGGCTACGAGCAGTACTTC	CASSPSAGGYEQYF
TRBV6-1	-	-	TRBJ2-7	TGTGCCAGCAGTGAATTCGGGAGCTCCTACGAGCAGTACTTC	CASSEFGSSYEQYF
TRBV10-3	-	-	TRBJ1-2	TGTGCCATCAGCGACGGCTCTAACTATGGCTACACCTTC	CAISDGSNYGYTF
TRBV12-3/TRBV12-4	-	TRBD2	TRBJ2-1	TGTGCCAGCACCCGAACGGGGGGGTTTTTAGTCTTC	CASTRTGGFLVF
TRBV30	-	-	TRBJ2-5	TGTGCCTGGAGTGACTTCGGACCAGGGGAGACCCAGTACTTC	CAWSDFGPGETQYF
TRBV28	-	-	TRBJ2-2	TGTGCCAGCCGGGTCCCCACACACGGGGCCACCGGGGAGCTGTTTTTT	CASRVPTHGATGELFF
TRBV6-5	-	-	TRBJ1-1	TGTGCCAGCAGTCAGGTCGAGGTTGGGGACACTGAAGCTTTCTTT	CASSQVEVGDTEAFF
TRBV19	-	TRBD2	TRBJ2-3	TGTGCCAGTAGTATTGGGACTACCACAGATACGCAGTATTTT	CASSIGTTTDTQYF
TRBV2	-	-	TRBJ1-2	TGTGCCAGCAGACCAATTTTAGGGACGGCGAACTATGGCTACACCTTC	CASRPILGTANYGYTF
TRBV6-4	few	-	TRBJ2-1	TGTGCCAGCAGTGACGGGAGCTCCTACAATGAGCAGTTCTTC	CASSDGSSYNEQFF